The clone carrying this T cell receptor (beta chain) was recorded at least ten times. Its antigen is undetermined. This sample stems from a study of T cells after yellow fever vaccination. The V and J ends lost 1 base and 1 base respectively, with 10 bases between them. CDR1 is LGHDT, CDR2 YNNKEL, per germline (reference sequence). The CDR3 is made up of 15 amino acids. Conversion of TCR transcripts into cDNA relied on 5'RACE template switching, which added a universal primer site and UMIs. TCRdb used MiXCR to reprocess the 5' RACE reads, holding one entry per CDR3 protein. The table has more than 55,000 distinct CDR3 sequences, 7.4% seen once. Study findings and constraints: Shared CD4/CD8 clonotypes were a small share, likely from convergent recombination. Abundant clonotypes from the bulk population could contaminate FACS-sorted repertoires.

The sequence derives from a man aged 30 to 39 who received the YFV17D yellow fever vaccine. The sequencing used CD8+ T cells sorted from PBMCs, collected 15 days after the yellow fever booster vaccination. This chain connects TRBV3-1 to TRBJ2-5; D perhaps matches TRBD2 (6 bases). The CDR3: CASSQVGGSQETQYF. CDR3 sequence (DNA): TGTGCCAGCAGCCAAGTCGGGGGAAGCCAAGAGACCCAGTACTTC.